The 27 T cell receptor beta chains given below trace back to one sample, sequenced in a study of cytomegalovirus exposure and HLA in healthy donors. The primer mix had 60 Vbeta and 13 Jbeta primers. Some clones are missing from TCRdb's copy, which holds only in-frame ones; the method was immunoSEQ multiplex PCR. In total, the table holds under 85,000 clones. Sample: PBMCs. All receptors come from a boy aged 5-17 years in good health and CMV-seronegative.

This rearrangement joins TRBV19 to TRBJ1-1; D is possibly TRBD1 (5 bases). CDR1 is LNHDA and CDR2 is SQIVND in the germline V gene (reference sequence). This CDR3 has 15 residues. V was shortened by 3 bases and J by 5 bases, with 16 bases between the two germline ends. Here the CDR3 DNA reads TGTGCCAGTAGTATCTTTTGGGGGGAAGGTACTGAAGCTTTCTTT. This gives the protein CASSIFWGEGTEAFF. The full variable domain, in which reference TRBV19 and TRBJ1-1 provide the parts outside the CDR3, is DGGITQSPKYLFRKEGQNVTLSCEQNLNHDAMYWYRQDPGQGLRLIYYSQIVNDFQKGDIAEGYSVSREKKESFPLTVTSAQKNPTAFYLCASSIFWGEGTEAFFGQGTRLTVV.

The CDR3 reads CASSQGLTGGYGYTF. CDR3 DNA sequence: TGCGCCAGCAGCCAAGGGTTGACAGGGGGATATGGCTACACCTTC. V and J are TRBV4-1 and TRBJ1-2, with 9 bases fitting TRBD1. Germline loops: CDR1 MGHRA, CDR2 YSYEKL. V was clipped by 1 base and J by 5 bases; unmatched bases: 5. This CDR3 is built from 15 residues.

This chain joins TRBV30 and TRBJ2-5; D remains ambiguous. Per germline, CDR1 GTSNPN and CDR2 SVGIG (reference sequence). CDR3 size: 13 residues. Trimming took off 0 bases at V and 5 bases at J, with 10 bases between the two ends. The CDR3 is CAWSVTTEETQYF. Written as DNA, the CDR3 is TGTGCCTGGAGTGTCACTACGGAGGAGACCCAGTACTTC.

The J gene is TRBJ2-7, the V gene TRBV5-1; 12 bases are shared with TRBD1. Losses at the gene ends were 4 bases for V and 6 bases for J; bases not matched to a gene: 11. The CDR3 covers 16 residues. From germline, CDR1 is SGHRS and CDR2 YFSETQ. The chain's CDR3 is CASSHEPGTGGAEQYF. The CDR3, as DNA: TGCGCCAGCAGCCACGAACCCGGGACAGGGGGCGCCGAGCAGTACTTC.

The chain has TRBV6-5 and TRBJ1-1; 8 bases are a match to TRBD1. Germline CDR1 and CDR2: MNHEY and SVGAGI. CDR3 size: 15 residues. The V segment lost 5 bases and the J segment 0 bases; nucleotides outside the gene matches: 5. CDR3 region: CASSPGTGMNTEAFF. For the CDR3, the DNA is TGTGCCAGCAGTCCCGGGACAGGTATGAACACTGAAGCTTTCTTT.

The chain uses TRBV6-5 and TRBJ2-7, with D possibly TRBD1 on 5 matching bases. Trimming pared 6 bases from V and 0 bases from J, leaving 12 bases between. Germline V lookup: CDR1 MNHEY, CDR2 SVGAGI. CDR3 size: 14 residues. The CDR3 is CASSYRQSSYEQYF. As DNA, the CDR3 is TGTGCCAGCAGCTATCGACAGAGCTCCTACGAGCAGTACTTC.

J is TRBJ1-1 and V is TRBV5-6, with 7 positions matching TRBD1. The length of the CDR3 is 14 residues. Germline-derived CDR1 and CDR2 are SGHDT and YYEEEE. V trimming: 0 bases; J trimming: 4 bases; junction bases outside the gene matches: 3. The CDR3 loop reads CASSLVRGVTEAFF. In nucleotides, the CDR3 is TGTGCCAGCAGCTTGGTCAGGGGGGTCACTGAAGCTTTCTTT.

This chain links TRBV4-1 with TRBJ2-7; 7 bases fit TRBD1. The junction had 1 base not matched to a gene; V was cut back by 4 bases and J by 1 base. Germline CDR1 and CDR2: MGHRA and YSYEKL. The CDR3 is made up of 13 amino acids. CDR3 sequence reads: CASSRQGSYEQYF. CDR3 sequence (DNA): TGCGCCAGCAGCCGACAGGGTTCCTACGAGCAGTACTTC.

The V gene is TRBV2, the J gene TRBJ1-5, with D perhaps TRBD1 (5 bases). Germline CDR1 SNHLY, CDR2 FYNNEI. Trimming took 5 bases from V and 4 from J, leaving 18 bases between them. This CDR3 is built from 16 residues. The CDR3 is CASSRREGVGNQPQHF. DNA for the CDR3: TGTGCCAGCAGTCGGAGGGAAGGGGTGGGGAATCAGCCCCAGCATTTT. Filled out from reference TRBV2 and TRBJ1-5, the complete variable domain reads EPEVTQTPSHQVTQMGQEVILRCVPISNHLYFYWYRQILGQKVEFLVSFYNNEISEKSEIFDDQFSVERPDGSNFTLKIRSTKLEDSAMYFCASSRREGVGNQPQHFGDGTRLSIL.

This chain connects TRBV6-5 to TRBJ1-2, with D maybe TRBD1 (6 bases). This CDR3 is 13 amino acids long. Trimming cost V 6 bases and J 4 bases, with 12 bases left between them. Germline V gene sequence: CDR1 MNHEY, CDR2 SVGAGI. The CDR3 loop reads CASREQGIYGYTF. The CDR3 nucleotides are TGTGCCAGCAGAGAACAGGGAATCTATGGCTACACCTTC.

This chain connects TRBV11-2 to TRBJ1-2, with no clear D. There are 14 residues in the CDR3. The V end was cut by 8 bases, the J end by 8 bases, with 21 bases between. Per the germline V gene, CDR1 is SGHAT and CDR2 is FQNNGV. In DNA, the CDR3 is TGTGCCAGCCAAACCGAGGGCAGATATGGCGGCTACACCTTC. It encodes CASQTEGRYGGYTF. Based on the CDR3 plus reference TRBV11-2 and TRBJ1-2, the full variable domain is EAGVAQSPRYKIIEKRQSVAFWCNPISGHATLYWYQQILGQGPKLLIQFQNNGVVDDSQLPKDRFSAERLKGVDSTLKIQPAKLEDSAVYLCASQTEGRYGGYTFGSGTRLTVV.

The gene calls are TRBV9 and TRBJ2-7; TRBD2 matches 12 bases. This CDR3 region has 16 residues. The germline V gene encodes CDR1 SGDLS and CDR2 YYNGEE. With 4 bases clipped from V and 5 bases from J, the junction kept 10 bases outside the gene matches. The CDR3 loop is CASSLPLAGGPNEQYF. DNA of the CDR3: TGTGCCAGCAGCCTCCCCCTAGCGGGAGGGCCAAACGAGCAGTACTTC. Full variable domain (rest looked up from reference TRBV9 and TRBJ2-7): DSGVTQTPKHLITATGQRVTLRCSPRSGDLSVYWYQQSLDQGLQFLIQYYNGEERAKGNILERFSAQQFPDLHSELNLSSLELGDSALYFCASSLPLAGGPNEQYFGPGTRLTVT.

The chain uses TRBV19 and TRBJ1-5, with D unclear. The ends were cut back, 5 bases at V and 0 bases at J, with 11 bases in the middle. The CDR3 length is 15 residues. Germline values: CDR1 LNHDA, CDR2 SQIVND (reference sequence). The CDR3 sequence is CASSPRGDSNQPQHF. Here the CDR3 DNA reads TGTGCCAGTAGTCCTCGCGGGGATAGCAATCAGCCCCAGCATTTT.

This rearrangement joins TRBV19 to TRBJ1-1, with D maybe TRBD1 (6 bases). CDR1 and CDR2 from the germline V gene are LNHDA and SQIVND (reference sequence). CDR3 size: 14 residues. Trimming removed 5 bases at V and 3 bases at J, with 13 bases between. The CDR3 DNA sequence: TGTGCCAGTAGTTACGGGACACCTTACACTGAAGCTTTCTTT. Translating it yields CASSYGTPYTEAFF.

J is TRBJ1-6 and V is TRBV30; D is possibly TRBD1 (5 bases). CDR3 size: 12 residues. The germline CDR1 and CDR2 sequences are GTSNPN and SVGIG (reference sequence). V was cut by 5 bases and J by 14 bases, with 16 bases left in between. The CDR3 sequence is CAWVRDRGSLHF. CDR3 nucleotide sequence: TGTGCCTGGGTGAGGGACCGGGGGTCCCTCCACTTT.

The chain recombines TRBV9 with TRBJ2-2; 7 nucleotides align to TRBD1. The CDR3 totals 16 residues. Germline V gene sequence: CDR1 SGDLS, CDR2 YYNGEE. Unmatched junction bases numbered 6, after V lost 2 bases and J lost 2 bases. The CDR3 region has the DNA TGTGCCAGCAGCGTCATGACAGGGAGAAACACCGGGGAGCTGTTTTTT. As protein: CASSVMTGRNTGELFF.

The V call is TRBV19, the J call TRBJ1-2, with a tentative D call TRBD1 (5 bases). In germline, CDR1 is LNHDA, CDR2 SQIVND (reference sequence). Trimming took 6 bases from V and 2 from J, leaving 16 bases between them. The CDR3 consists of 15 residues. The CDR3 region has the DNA TGTGCCAGTAGCCCCGCGGGGGGACTCAACTATGGCTACACCTTC. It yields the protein CASSPAGGLNYGYTF.

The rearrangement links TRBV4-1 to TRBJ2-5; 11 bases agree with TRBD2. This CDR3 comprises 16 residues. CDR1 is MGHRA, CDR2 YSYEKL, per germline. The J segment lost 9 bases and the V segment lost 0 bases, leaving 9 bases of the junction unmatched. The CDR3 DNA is TGCGCCAGCAGCCAAGACGAACTAGCGGGAGAATGCGCCCAGTACTTC. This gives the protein CASSQDELAGECAQYF.

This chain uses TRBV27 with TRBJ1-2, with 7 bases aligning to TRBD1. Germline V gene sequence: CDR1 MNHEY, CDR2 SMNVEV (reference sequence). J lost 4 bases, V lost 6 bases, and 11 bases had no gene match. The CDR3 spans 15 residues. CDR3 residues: CASRSSPQGGYGYTF. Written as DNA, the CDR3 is TGTGCCAGCAGGAGCTCCCCCCAGGGGGGCTATGGCTACACCTTC.

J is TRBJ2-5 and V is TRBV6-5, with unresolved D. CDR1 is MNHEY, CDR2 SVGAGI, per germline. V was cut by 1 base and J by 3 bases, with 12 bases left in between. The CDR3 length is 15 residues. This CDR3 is CASSYFSGSEETQYF. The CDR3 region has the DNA TGTGCCAGCAGTTACTTCTCTGGCAGCGAAGAGACCCAGTACTTC.

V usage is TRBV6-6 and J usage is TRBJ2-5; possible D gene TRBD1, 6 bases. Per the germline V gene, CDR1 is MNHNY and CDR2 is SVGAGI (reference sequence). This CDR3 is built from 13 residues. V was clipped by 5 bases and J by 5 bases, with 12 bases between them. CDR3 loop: CASSSQGSETQYF. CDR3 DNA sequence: TGTGCCAGCAGTAGCCAGGGGAGTGAGACCCAGTACTTC.

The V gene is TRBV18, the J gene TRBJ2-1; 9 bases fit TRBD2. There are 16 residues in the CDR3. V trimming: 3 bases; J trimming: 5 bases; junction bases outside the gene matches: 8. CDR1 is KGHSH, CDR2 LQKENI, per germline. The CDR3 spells CASSPEASGNHNEQFF. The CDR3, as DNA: TGTGCCAGCTCACCGGAAGCTAGCGGGAATCACAATGAGCAGTTCTTC.

CDR3 DNA: TGTGCCAGCAGCTTAGCCGGGGAAACTAACTATGGCTACACCTTC. Residues: CASSLAGETNYGYTF. J is TRBJ1-2 and V is TRBV7-2, with unresolved D. The CDR3 totals 15 residues. Trimming stripped 0 bases from V and 0 bases from J, with 8 bases between. Germline CDR1 SGHTA, CDR2 FQGNSA.

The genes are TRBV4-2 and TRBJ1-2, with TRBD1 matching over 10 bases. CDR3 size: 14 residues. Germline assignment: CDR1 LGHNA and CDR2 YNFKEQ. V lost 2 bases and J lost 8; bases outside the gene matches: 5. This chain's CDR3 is CASSQTDRGEGYTF. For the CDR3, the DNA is TGTGCCAGCAGCCAAACGGACAGGGGGGAAGGCTACACCTTC.

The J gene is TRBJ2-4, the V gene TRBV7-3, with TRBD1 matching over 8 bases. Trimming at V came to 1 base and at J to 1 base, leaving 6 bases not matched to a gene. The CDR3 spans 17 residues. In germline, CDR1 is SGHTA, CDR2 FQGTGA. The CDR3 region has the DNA TGTGCCAGCAGCTTAATGGACAGGGCTCCGGCCAAAAACATTCAGTACTTC. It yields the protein CASSLMDRAPAKNIQYF.

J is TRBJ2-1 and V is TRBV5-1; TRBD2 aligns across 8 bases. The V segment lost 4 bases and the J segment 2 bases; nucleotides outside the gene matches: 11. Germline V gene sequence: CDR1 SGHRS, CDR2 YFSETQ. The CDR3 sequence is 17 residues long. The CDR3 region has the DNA TGCGCCAGCAGCACCGGTAACACGGGACTAGCCTACAATGAGCAGTTCTTC. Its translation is CASSTGNTGLAYNEQFF.

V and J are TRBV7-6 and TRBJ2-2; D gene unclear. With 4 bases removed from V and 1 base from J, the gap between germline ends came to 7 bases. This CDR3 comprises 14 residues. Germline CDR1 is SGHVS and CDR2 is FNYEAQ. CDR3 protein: CASSSNMNTGELFF. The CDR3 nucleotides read TGTGCCAGCAGCTCAAACATGAACACCGGGGAGCTGTTTTTT.